Each of the 31 T cell receptor beta chains below was sequenced from the same sample in a study of T cell responses to AZD1222 COVID-19 vaccine. The method was immunoSEQ multiplex PCR; TCRdb's version includes in-frame clones alone and lacks a portion of them. The sample carries roughly 120,000 clones, about 92% recorded once. The specimen comprised peripheral blood, sampled 28 days after the second AZD1222 dose. The source of these receptors is an adult who received the AZD1222 COVID-19 vaccine.

The V gene is TRBV11-2, the J gene TRBJ2-7, with unresolved D. The CDR3 loop spans 11 amino acids. Germline CDR1 reads SGHAT; CDR2 reads FQNNGV. Trimming took 3 bases from V and 7 from J, leaving 7 bases between them. The CDR3 bases are TGTGCCAGCAGCTTGCAGGCAGAGCAGTACTTC. Its protein product is CASSLQAEQYF. Together with reference TRBV11-2 and TRBJ2-7, the CDR3 gives the full variable domain: EAGVAQSPRYKIIEKRQSVAFWCNPISGHATLYWYQQILGQGPKLLIQFQNNGVVDDSQLPKDRFSAERLKGVDSTLKIQPAKLEDSAVYLCASSLQAEQYFGPGTRLTVT.

The genes are TRBV9 and TRBJ2-5, with 10 bases lining up with TRBD2. The CDR3 runs 17 residues. The V and J ends lost 4 bases and 1 base, in that order; junction bases with no gene match: 10. Germline V gives CDR1 SGDLS, CDR2 YYNGEE. The CDR3 is CASSTRSSGGFQETQYF. The CDR3 bases are TGTGCCAGCAGCACTAGATCTAGCGGGGGCTTCCAAGAGACCCAGTACTTC.

Turning to this clone: Other nucleotide sequences in the sample specify the same CDR3. This CDR3 reads CASSQVGSYEQYF. CDR3 nucleotides: TGTGCCAGCAGCCAAGTCGGATCCTACGAGCAGTACTTC. The V gene is TRBV14, the J gene TRBJ2-7; D is unclear. Germline assignment: CDR1 SGHDN and CDR2 FVKESK. The CDR3 spans 13 residues. Trimming stripped 1 base from V and 1 base from J, with 5 bases between.

The chain employs TRBV3-1 (or the pseudogene TRBV3-2) and TRBJ2-2, with D possibly matching TRBD1 (5 bases). Germline V lookup: CDR1 LGHDT, CDR2 YNNKEL (reference sequence). Trimming removed 5 bases from V and 6 bases from J, with 19 bases in between. The CDR3 totals 16 residues. DNA of the CDR3: TGTGCCAGCAGCACAGGCCCCCGGGTCGAGTCCGGGGAGCTGTTTTTT. Its translation: CASSTGPRVESGELFF.

V and J are TRBV6-5 and TRBJ1-3; D gene unclear. Looked up from germline, CDR1 is MNHEY and CDR2 is SVGAGI. CDR3 size: 14 residues. With 3 bases removed from V and 2 bases from J, the gap between germline ends came to 8 bases. The CDR3: CASSYTVAGNTIYF. As DNA, the CDR3 is TGTGCCAGCAGTTATACAGTAGCTGGAAACACCATATATTTT.

Points on this clone: The same CDR3 is also encoded by other DNA sequences in this sample. The CDR3 DNA is TGCGCCAGCAGCTTGGGACAGGGCGGCACTGAAGCTTTCTTT. Translating gives CASSLGQGGTEAFF. The rearrangement uses TRBV5-1 and TRBJ1-1; 7 positions agree with TRBD1. Germline assignment: CDR1 SGHRS and CDR2 YFSETQ. V trimming: 0 bases; J trimming: 4 bases; junction bases outside the gene matches: 3. This CDR3 has 14 residues.

This sequence joins TRBV6-2 or TRBV6-3 and TRBJ2-7, with D perhaps TRBD2 (7 bases). Germline V CDR1 and CDR2: MNHEY, SVGEGT. Trimming left V 0 bases short and J 3 bases short, with 12 bases between. The CDR3 consists of 15 residues. In DNA, the CDR3 is TGTGCCAGCAGTTACTCGGCGGGGGCAGTCTACGAGCAGTACTTC. Translating it yields CASSYSAGAVYEQYF.

The DNA for the CDR3 is TGTGCCAGCAGCTCGGGACAGGGGGGAACTAATGAAAAACTGTTTTTT. It is translated as CASSSGQGGTNEKLFF. The chain employs TRBV7-2 and TRBJ1-4; 11 bases align to TRBD1. The V gene end was trimmed by 4 bases and the J gene end by 1 base; junction bases not matched to a gene: 2. This CDR3 has 16 amino acids. Germline assignment: CDR1 SGHTA and CDR2 FQGNSA.

The chain carries TRBV2 and TRBJ1-1; 7 bases are a match to TRBD1. V shed 5 bases and J 0 bases; nucleotides not matched to a gene: 3. The V gene's germline CDR1 is SNHLY and CDR2 FYNNEI. The CDR3 extends over 14 amino acids. CDR3 loop: CASSPGTVNTEAFF. The CDR3 coding sequence is TGTGCCAGCAGTCCCGGGACAGTGAACACTGAAGCTTTCTTT.

The CDR3 coding sequence is TGTGCCAGCAGCTTAGAAGGAGGGGATGAGCAGTTCTTC. Translation: CASSLEGGDEQFF. V usage is TRBV7-9 and J usage is TRBJ2-1; D is perhaps TRBD2 (6 bases). Germline-derived CDR1 and CDR2 are SEHNR and FQNEAQ (reference sequence). V was pared by 1 base and J by 8 bases, with 9 bases between. This CDR3 is 13 amino acids long.

The chain recombines TRBV6-4 with TRBJ1-5; D possibly corresponds to TRBD1 (6 bases). The CDR3 totals 17 residues. The germline gives CDR1 MRHNA, CDR2 SNTAGT. The V end lost 7 bases, the J end lost 0 bases, and 19 bases lay between the germline ends. CDR3 in DNA: TGTGCCAGCAAAGTGGGGGCCCTAAAGTATAGCAATCAGCCCCAGCATTTT. As protein: CASKVGALKYSNQPQHF.

This clone was observed a single time. V and J are TRBV7-2 and TRBJ1-2, with D uncertain. From germline, CDR1 is SGHTA and CDR2 FQGNSA. V was pared by 1 base and J by 8 bases, with 11 bases between. This CDR3 contains 13 residues. CDR3 in amino acids: CASSLDGLRGYTF. DNA for the CDR3: TGTGCCAGCAGCTTAGACGGCTTAAGAGGCTACACCTTC.

The chain uses TRBV11-2 and TRBJ2-1; no clear D gene. Germline assignment: CDR1 SGHAT and CDR2 FQNNGV. The CDR3 length is 11 residues. V lost 0 bases, J lost 10 bases, and 4 bases lay in between. CDR3 in amino acids: CASSLEREQFF. CDR3 coding DNA: TGTGCCAGCAGCTTAGAGCGGGAGCAGTTCTTC.

The genes are TRBV27 and TRBJ2-6; D may match TRBD1 or TRBD2 (5 bases each). The germline CDR1 and CDR2 sequences are MNHEY and SMNVEV (reference sequence). Trimming shortened V by 7 bases and J by 3 bases, and 19 bases separated the two germline ends. The CDR3 extends over 17 amino acids. The CDR3 region is CASKARGSSVGANVLTF. Written as DNA, the CDR3 is TGTGCCAGCAAAGCTCGGGGCAGTTCTGTTGGGGCCAACGTCCTGACTTTC.

The chain couples TRBV6-2 or TRBV6-3 to TRBJ2-2; TRBD1 matches at 7 bases. Per the germline V gene, CDR1 is MNHEY and CDR2 is SVGEGT. V lost 7 bases and J lost 7; bases outside the gene matches: 12. CDR3 length: 15 amino acids. The CDR3 DNA reads TGTGCCAGCACCCCGACAGGGCTGGGCAACGGGGAGCTGTTTTTT. Protein product: CASTPTGLGNGELFF.

A note on this clone: The same CDR3 arises from other DNA sequences in this sample as well. V and J are TRBV5-1 and TRBJ1-2; tentative D call: TRBD1 (5 bases). The ends were cut back, 2 bases at V and 6 bases at J, with 8 bases in the middle. The CDR3 runs to 12 residues. The germline V gene has CDR1 SGHRS and CDR2 YFSETQ. The CDR3 sequence is CASSFTGDGYTF. The CDR3 DNA follows: TGCGCCAGCAGCTTTACAGGCGATGGCTACACCTTC.

The CDR3 region is CASSLRTSGSTDTQYF. CDR3 nucleotides: TGTGCCAGCAGCCTGAGGACTAGCGGGAGCACAGATACGCAGTATTTT. This chain joins TRBV5-4 and TRBJ2-3; 11 bases map to TRBD2. After removal of 4 bases from V and 0 bases from J, the junction contained 4 bases not matched to a gene. The V gene's germline CDR1 is SGHNT and CDR2 YYREEE (reference sequence). The CDR3 is 16 residues long.

This clone was seen only once. The gene calls are TRBV4-1 and TRBJ2-2; D could derive from TRBD1 or TRBD2 (6 bases each). CDR3 length: 14 amino acids. CDR1 and CDR2 from the germline V gene are MGHRA and YSYEKL. V was pared by 1 base and J by 4 bases, with 7 bases between. In DNA form, the CDR3 reads TGCGCCAGCAGCCAAGCGGGGGCCACCGGGGAGCTGTTTTTT. Its protein is CASSQAGATGELFF.

The V gene is TRBV6-9, the J gene TRBJ1-3, with TRBD1 identical over 9 bases. Germline V lookup: CDR1 MNHGY, CDR2 SVAAGI. V dropped 0 bases and J dropped 1; count of bases not matched to a gene: 7. This CDR3 has 18 amino acids. Here the CDR3 DNA reads TGTGCCAGCAGTTATTCGGGCGGGGACAGGGAGTCTGGAAACACCATATATTTT. It translates to CASSYSGGDRESGNTIYF.

The rearrangement links TRBV9 to TRBJ1-1; D not certain. In germline, CDR1 is SGDLS, CDR2 YYNGEE. Trimming removed 0 bases from V and 4 bases from J, with 7 bases in between. The CDR3 has 13 amino acids. As DNA, the CDR3 is TGTGCCAGCAGCGTAGGCGGGTCCACTGAAGCTTTCTTT. It specifies CASSVGGSTEAFF.

The chain links TRBV29-1 to TRBJ1-4; D gene unclear. The CDR3 runs 12 residues. Germline CDR1 reads SQVTM; CDR2 reads ANQGSEA. Trimming took off 5 bases at V and 5 bases at J, with 9 bases between the two ends. CDR3 amino acids: CSVLGGNEKLFF. The CDR3 nucleotides are TGCAGCGTTCTGGGAGGAAATGAAAAACTGTTTTTT.

The chain is built from TRBV10-2 and TRBJ1-5; D might be TRBD1 (6 bases). V lost 0 bases and J lost 2, with 23 bases in between. The CDR3 totals 20 residues. CDR1 is WSHSY, CDR2 SAAADI, per germline. CDR3 amino acids: CASSESRFSGGEVGNQPQHF. CDR3 sequence (DNA): TGCGCCAGCAGTGAGTCGAGGTTTTCGGGGGGCGAAGTTGGCAATCAGCCCCAGCATTTT.

The rearrangement uses TRBV28 and TRBJ1-5, with 8 bases fitting TRBD1. This CDR3 spans 17 amino acids. CDR1 is MDHEN, CDR2 SYDVKM, per germline. Unmatched junction bases numbered 10, after V lost 4 bases and J lost 2 bases. The CDR3 region is CASSSGRWGQGNQPQHF. The CDR3 DNA is TGTGCCAGCAGTTCAGGGAGATGGGGACAGGGCAATCAGCCCCAGCATTTT.

This chain connects TRBV18 to TRBJ1-2; possible D gene TRBD1, 6 bases. V lost 3 bases to trimming and J lost 7 bases, with 21 bases between them. Germline lookup yields CDR1 KGHSH and CDR2 LQKENI. This CDR3 has 16 amino acids. CDR3 nucleotide sequence: TGTGCCAGCTCACCGGATATTCGGGACACAAGGGCTGGCTACACCTTC. Translation gives CASSPDIRDTRAGYTF.

CDR3 in amino acids: CASSIGMGTGNTGELFF. CDR3 DNA sequence: TGTGCCAGTAGTATAGGGATGGGAACAGGGAACACCGGGGAGCTGTTTTTT. The chain employs TRBV19 and TRBJ2-2, with a weak D call TRBD1 (5 bases). The length of the CDR3 is 17 residues. Germline loops: CDR1 LNHDA, CDR2 SQIVND (reference sequence). V lost 1 base, J lost 1 base, and 13 bases lay in between.

The V and J genes are TRBV5-1 and TRBJ1-1; D remains ambiguous. Germline CDR1 SGHRS, CDR2 YFSETQ. This CDR3 has 14 residues. V was pared by 4 bases and J by 3 bases, with 13 bases between. CDR3 nucleotides: TGCGCCAGCAGCCAAGCCACCCCGGACACTGAAGCTTTCTTT. Its protein product is CASSQATPDTEAFF.

The chain couples TRBV9 to TRBJ1-1; D possibly corresponds to TRBD1 (5 bases). This CDR3 contains 15 residues. Deletions cut 1 base from V and 6 bases from J, with 16 bases between. The V gene's germline CDR1 is SGDLS and CDR2 YYNGEE. Here the CDR3 DNA reads TGTGCCAGCAGCGTAAATAAGCAGGGAGGCCCTGAAGCTTTCTTT. Amino acid sequence: CASSVNKQGGPEAFF.

This chain connects TRBV7-8 to TRBJ2-5; D unresolved. V lost 4 bases and J lost 1, with 10 bases in between. The CDR3 covers 14 residues. The germline V gene encodes CDR1 SGHVS and CDR2 FQNEAQ. DNA of the CDR3: TGTGCCAGCAGCTCCACCAGGATCCAAGAGACCCAGTACTTC. Its translation: CASSSTRIQETQYF.

The rearrangement uses TRBV30 and TRBJ1-6; tentatively, D is TRBD1 (5 bases). The CDR3 totals 14 residues. V lost 4 bases to trimming and J lost 11 bases, with 18 bases between them. CDR1 is GTSNPN, CDR2 SVGIG, per germline (reference sequence). Here the CDR3 DNA reads TGTGCCTGGACCTTCGACAGAACCCAAACACCCCTCCACTTT. Amino acid sequence: CAWTFDRTQTPLHF.

The rearrangement joins TRBV6-4 to TRBJ2-3; TRBD2 aligns across 10 bases. The CDR3 has 15 residues. V trimming: 5 bases; J trimming: 1 base; junction bases outside the gene matches: 3. The germline V gene has CDR1 MRHNA and CDR2 SNTAGT. CDR3 coding DNA: TGTGCCAGCAGTCCTCTAGCGGGGGGCACAGATACGCAGTATTTT. Amino acids: CASSPLAGGTDTQYF.

The genes are TRBV7-6 and TRBJ2-2; TRBD1 matches 8 bases. The CDR3 runs to 16 residues. Looked up from germline, CDR1 is SGHVS and CDR2 is FNYEAQ. Trimming cost V 0 bases and J 5 bases; bases outside gene matches: 5. CDR3 nucleotides: TGTGCCAGCAGCTTAGCGCGACAGGGGAGGACCGGGGAGCTGTTTTTT. Translating gives CASSLARQGRTGELFF.